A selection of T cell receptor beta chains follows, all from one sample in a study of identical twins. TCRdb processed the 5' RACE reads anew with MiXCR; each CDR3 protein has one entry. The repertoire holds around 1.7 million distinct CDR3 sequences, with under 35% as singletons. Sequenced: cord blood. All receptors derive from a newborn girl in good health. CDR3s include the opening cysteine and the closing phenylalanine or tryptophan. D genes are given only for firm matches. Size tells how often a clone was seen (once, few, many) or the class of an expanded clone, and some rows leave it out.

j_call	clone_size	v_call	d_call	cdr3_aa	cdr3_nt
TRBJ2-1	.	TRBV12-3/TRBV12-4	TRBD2	CASSSLRTSGHEQFF	TGTGCCAGCAGTTCTCTACGGACTAGCGGGCATGAGCAGTTCTTC
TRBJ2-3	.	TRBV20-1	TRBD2	CSGSGGAGDTRYF	TGCAGTGGTAGCGGGGGGGCCGGGGATACGCGGTATTTT
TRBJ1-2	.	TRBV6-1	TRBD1	CASSDGTDTF	TGTGCCAGCAGTGACGGGACAGACACCTTC
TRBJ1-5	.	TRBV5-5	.	CASSRMGGSNQPQHF	TGTGCCAGCAGCAGAATGGGCGGTAGCAATCAGCCCCAGCATTTT
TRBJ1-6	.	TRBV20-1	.	CSARDRRVAPLHF	TGCAGTGCTAGAGATCGTAGGGTGGCACCCCTCCACTTT
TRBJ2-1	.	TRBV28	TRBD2	CASSLWASGRAGNEQFF	TGTGCCAGCAGTTTATGGGCTAGCGGGAGGGCCGGGAATGAGCAGTTCTTC
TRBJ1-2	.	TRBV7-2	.	CASSLEASAFNYGYTF	TGTGCCAGCAGCTTAGAAGCATCGGCCTTCAACTATGGCTACACCTTC
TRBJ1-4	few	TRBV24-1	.	CATSDFEDKNEKLFF	TGTGCCACCAGTGATTTCGAGGACAAGAATGAAAAACTGTTTTTT
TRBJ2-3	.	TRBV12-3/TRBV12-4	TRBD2	CASSFASGSVDTQYF	TGTGCCAGCAGTTTCGCTAGCGGGAGTGTAGATACGCAGTATTTT
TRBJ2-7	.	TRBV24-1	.	CATSNSLGWLGIYNEQYF	TGTGCCACCAGTAACTCCCTAGGGTGGCTAGGAATATACAATGAGCAGTACTTC
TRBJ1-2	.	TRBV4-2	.	CASSPDSYGYAF	TGTGCCAGCAGCCCCGACAGCTATGGCTACGCCTTC
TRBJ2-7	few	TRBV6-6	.	CASSYSATARTYEQYF	TGTGCCAGCAGTTACTCCGCCACAGCCAGGACTTACGAGCAGTACTTC
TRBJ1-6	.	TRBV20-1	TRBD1	CSAREEYRGLNSPLHF	TGCAGTGCTAGAGAGGAGTACAGGGGGCTTAATTCACCCCTCCACTTT
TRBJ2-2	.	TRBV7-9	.	CASSLADLGELFF	TGTGCCAGCAGCTTAGCAGACCTCGGGGAGCTGTTTTTT
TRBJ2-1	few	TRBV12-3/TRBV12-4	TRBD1	CASSFKRQGSNEQFF	TGTGCCAGCAGCTTCAAAAGACAGGGGAGCAATGAGCAGTTCTTC
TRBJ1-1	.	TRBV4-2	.	CASSQDKGVYFEAFF	TGTGCCAGCAGCCAAGACAAGGGGGTCTACTTTGAAGCTTTCTTT
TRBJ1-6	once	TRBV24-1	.	CATRRDTPLHF	TGTGCCACCAGACGGGACACCCCGCTCCACTTT
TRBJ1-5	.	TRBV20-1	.	CSALDSDSNQPQHF	TGCAGTGCCCTGGACAGCGATAGCAATCAGCCCCAGCATTTT
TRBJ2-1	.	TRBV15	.	CATSSSRVNEQFF	TGTGCCACCAGCAGTTCTAGAGTCAATGAGCAGTTCTTC
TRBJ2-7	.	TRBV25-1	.	CASSDGLASRDEQYF	TGTGCCAGCAGTGACGGACTCGCCTCCCGGGATGAGCAGTACTTC
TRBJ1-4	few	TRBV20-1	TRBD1	CSGSWGTVEKLFF	TGCAGTGGTAGTTGGGGGACAGTTGAAAAACTGTTTTTT
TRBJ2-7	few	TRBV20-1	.	CSASPTLYEQYF	TGCAGTGCTAGCCCAACCCTCTACGAGCAGTACTTC
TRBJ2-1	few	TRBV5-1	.	CASRYRTDNEQFF	TGCGCCAGCAGGTACAGAACTGACAATGAGCAGTTCTTC
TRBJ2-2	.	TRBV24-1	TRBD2	CATSDYPSGIRTGELFF	TGTGCCACCAGTGATTACCCTAGCGGGATTCGCACCGGGGAGCTGTTTTTT
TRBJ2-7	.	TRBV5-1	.	CASSLDDYRYEQYF	TGCGCCAGCAGCTTGGACGACTACCGCTACGAGCAGTACTTC
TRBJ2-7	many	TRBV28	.	CASSLPEQKEQYF	TGTGCCAGCAGTTTACCCGAACAGAAGGAGCAGTACTTC
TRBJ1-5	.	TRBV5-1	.	CASSPTAGGQPQHF	TGCGCCAGCAGCCCGACAGCTGGGGGTCAGCCCCAGCATTTT
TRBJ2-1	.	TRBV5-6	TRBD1	CASSNTGAYNEQFF	TGTGCCAGCAGCAACACAGGGGCCTACAATGAGCAGTTCTTC
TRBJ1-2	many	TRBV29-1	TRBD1	CSVEPGQGANYGYTF	TGCAGCGTTGAACCGGGACAGGGGGCAAACTATGGCTACACCTTC
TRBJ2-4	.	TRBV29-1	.	CSVRGEAMYF	TGCAGCGTGCGCGGGGAGGCTATGTACTTC
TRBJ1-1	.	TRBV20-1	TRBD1	CSDRGTVNTEAFF	TGCAGTGACAGAGGGACAGTGAACACTGAAGCTTTCTTT
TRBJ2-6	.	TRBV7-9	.	CASSLLKTGANVLTF	TGTGCCAGCAGCCTACTCAAGACCGGGGCCAACGTCCTGACTTTC
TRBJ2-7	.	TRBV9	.	CASSPPRGIEQYF	TGTGCCAGCAGCCCTCCTAGGGGGATCGAGCAGTACTTC
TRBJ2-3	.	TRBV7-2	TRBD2	CASSLLSAGGTDTQYF	TGTGCCAGCAGCTTACTTAGTGCGGGGGGCACAGATACGCAGTATTTT
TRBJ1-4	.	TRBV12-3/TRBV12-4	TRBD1	CASSQLTGTNEKLFF	TGTGCCAGCAGTCAGTTGACAGGGACTAATGAAAAACTGTTTTTT
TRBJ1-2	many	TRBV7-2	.	CASSHRQANYGYTF	TGTGCCAGCAGCCACAGACAGGCTAACTATGGCTACACCTTC
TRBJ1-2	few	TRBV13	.	CASSLRAIYGYTF	TGTGCCAGCAGCCTTAGGGCCATTTATGGCTACACCTTC